This T cell receptor beta chain was identified during a study of T cell responses to AZD1222 COVID-19 vaccine. Trimming cost V 6 bases and J 4 bases, with 22 bases left between them. CDR1 is SEHNR and CDR2 is FQNEAQ in the germline V gene (reference sequence). The CDR3 consists of 17 residues. Clones were read by immunoSEQ multiplex PCR, and TCRdb kept only the in-frame ones, dropping some. Of some 190,000 clones listed, roughly 94% were seen once; the top ten hold approximately 1.7%. The sample consisted of peripheral blood, taken 28 days after the second dose of the MenACWY control vaccine. The clonotype comes from an adult who received the MenACWY meningococcal vaccine as a control. The rearrangement joins TRBV7-9 to TRBJ2-1; D is possibly TRBD1 (6 bases). CDR3 residues: CASSSAHMGARYNEQFF. DNA for the CDR3: TGTGCCAGCAGTTCAGCCCATATGGGGGCGCGGTACAATGAGCAGTTCTTC.